These T cell receptor beta chains were read from a single sample in a study of blood T cells in healthy people across ages. TCRdb redid the calling of the 5' RACE reads with MiXCR, one entry per CDR3 protein. The sample has about 1.5 million distinct CDR3 sequences; less than 45% are singletons. Sequenced material: blood. Receptors were obtained from a woman under 30 in good health. Each CDR3 is given without its conserved first and last residue.

v_call,j_call,cdr3_aa
TRBV13,TRBJ1-1,ASSKGWGFEAF
TRBV20-1,TRBJ2-7,SASWGRSGTYEQY
TRBV27,TRBJ1-6,ASSLSSSGSPLH
TRBV5-1,TRBJ2-2,ASSLARAGELF
TRBV21-1,TRBJ2-4,ASRGQGALDLAKNIQY
TRBV29-1,TRBJ2-7,SVIRDRGSYEQY
TRBV29-1,NA,SVDGGLYNEQY
TRBV6-6,TRBJ2-1,ASSYSLARGEQF
TRBV4-2,TRBJ2-2,ASSQVWKNTGELF
TRBV5-5,TRBJ1-2,ASSPMRVDRGRLGYT
TRBV7-9,TRBJ2-1,ANSSQGNEQF
TRBV25-1,TRBJ1-6,ASSRRTGGAGSPLH
TRBV5-1,TRBJ2-7,ASSYYSPGTGGSYEQY
TRBV19,TRBJ1-4,ASKEVGVIEKLF
TRBV25-1,TRBJ1-2,ASSARTGGVSYGYT
TRBV6-1,TRBJ1-2,ASSEAKIGGYT
TRBV3-1,TRBJ2-1,ASSQDPRAYNEQF
TRBV4-3,TRBJ2-7,ASSQDYRTTPYEQY
TRBV18,TRBJ2-3,ASSPPARAQY
TRBV18,TRBJ2-1,ASSSGARGIDEQF
TRBV29-1,TRBJ1-2,SVGTGILYGYT
TRBV5-1,TRBJ1-2,ASSATGVQGYT
TRBV27,TRBJ1-1,ASNRQGPNTEAF
TRBV20-1,TRBJ2-7,SARGQGGQSYEQY
TRBV4-1,TRBJ1-2,ASSSQQGYGYT
TRBV7-8,TRBJ2-1,ASSLATRLAGGRNEQF
TRBV29-1,TRBJ1-2,SVKVHYGYT
TRBV10-3,TRBJ2-5,AISGAGPETQY
TRBV9,TRBJ2-1,ASSVGRGDYNEQF
TRBV7-2,TRBJ1-2,ASSFGPKDGYT
TRBV7-8,TRBJ2-3,ASSPGRVISTDTQY
TRBV12-3/TRBV12-4,TRBJ2-3,ASSFTRGVDTEY
TRBV20-1,TRBJ2-1,SARDAGGPFNYNEQF
TRBV20-1,TRBJ2-4,SAIGEIIANNIQY
TRBV12-3/TRBV12-4,TRBJ2-7,ASSSDSYSYEQY
TRBV29-1,TRBJ2-4,SVWDRGGNIQY
TRBV6-1,TRBJ2-7,ASSEAHVYEQY
TRBV2,TRBJ2-7,ASTGEAYSYEQY
TRBV4-3,TRBJ2-5,ASSGRVSGEQY
TRBV4-1,TRBJ2-1,AGSQTRTGFNEQF
TRBV7-8,TRBJ1-2,ASSLEPGRDGYT
TRBV6-1,TRBJ2-7,ASSSGLPYEQY
TRBV19,TRBJ2-7,ASTHFRDYAGEMDYEQY
TRBV3-1,TRBJ1-2,ASSLHQDGCT
TRBV20-1,TRBJ1-2,SAETGSDYGYT
TRBV15,TRBJ2-7,ATSPDRQGNYEQY
TRBV12-3/TRBV12-4,TRBJ1-1,ASSLFEMGGVMNTEAF
TRBV4-2,TRBJ1-4,ASSQSDEKLF
TRBV29-1,TRBJ2-2,SVTPGHGTQLNTGELF
TRBV2,TRBJ2-5,ASSEGRSEAQY
TRBV2,TRBJ2-7,ASSELGPVGQY
TRBV6-2/TRBV6-3,TRBJ2-7,ASSYSFFGTGYEQY
TRBV5-1,TRBJ1-1,ASSLAVTSEAF
TRBV7-2,TRBJ1-5,ASSLVAKYGQPQH
TRBV20-1,TRBJ1-2,SARDLSFTSLPAYGYT